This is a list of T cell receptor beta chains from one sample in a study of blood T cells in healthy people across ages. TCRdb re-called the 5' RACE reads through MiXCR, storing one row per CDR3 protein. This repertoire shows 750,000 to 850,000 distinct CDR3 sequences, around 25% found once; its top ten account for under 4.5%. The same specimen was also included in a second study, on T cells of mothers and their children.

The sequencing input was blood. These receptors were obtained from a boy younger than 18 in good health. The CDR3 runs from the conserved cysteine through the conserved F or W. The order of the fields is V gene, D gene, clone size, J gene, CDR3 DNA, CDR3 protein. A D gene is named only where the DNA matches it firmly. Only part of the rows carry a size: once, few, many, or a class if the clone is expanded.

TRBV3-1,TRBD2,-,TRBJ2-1,TGTGCCAGCAGCCAAGTAAGCGGGAGTGGTAATGAGCAGTTCTTC,CASSQVSGSGNEQFF
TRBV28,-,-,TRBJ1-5,TGTGCCAGCAGTTCCACCGGCCAGCGGCAGCCCCAGCATTTT,CASSSTGQRQPQHF
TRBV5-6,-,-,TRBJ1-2,TGTGCCAGCAGCCCCCGGGACCGCCCCGTCTATGGCTACACCTTC,CASSPRDRPVYGYTF
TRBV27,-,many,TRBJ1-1,TGCGCCAGCAGCTTAACAGAGAACACTGAAGCTTTCTTT,CASSLTENTEAFF
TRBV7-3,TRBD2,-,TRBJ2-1,TGTGCCAGCAGTCCCGGACTAGCGGGGACCTACAATGAGCAGTTCTTC,CASSPGLAGTYNEQFF
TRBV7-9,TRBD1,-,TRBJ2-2,TGTGTCAGCAGCTTGCTAACCGGGACAGGGACCGGGGAGCTGTTTTTT,CVSSLLTGTGTGELFF
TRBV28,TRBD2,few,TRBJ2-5,TGTGCCAGCAGTTTATCCGGACTAGCGGGAGCCTTCCAAGAGACCCAGTACTTC,CASSLSGLAGAFQETQYF
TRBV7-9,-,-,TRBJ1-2,TGTGCCAGCAGCTTAGAACTTTTTGACTACACCTTC,CASSLELFDYTF
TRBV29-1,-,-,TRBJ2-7,TGCAGCGTTGAACTGAACGGCTACGAGCAGTACTTC,CSVELNGYEQYF
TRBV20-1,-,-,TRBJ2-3,TGCAGTGCTATGACCGTCGGCCGGGACTTCGTCACTAGCACAGATATGCAGTATTTT,CSAMTVGRDFVTSTDMQYF
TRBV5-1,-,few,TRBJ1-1,TGCGCCAGCAGCTTGGGATATGTGAGCCATGAAGCTTTCTTT,CASSLGYVSHEAFF
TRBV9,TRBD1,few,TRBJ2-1,TGTGCCAGCAGCGGGACAGGTCCGACCTACAATGAGCAGTTCTTC,CASSGTGPTYNEQFF
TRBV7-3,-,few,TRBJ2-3,TGTGCCAGCAGCTACGGACTATCGAGCACAGATACGCAGTATTTT,CASSYGLSSTDTQYF
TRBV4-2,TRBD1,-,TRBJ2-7,TGTGCCAGCAGCCAGGTGCGAGGACAGGGCTACGAGCAGTACTTC,CASSQVRGQGYEQYF
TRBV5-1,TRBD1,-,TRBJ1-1,TGCGCCAGCAGCCCTGACAGGGAGGGCACTGAAGCTTTCTTT,CASSPDREGTEAFF
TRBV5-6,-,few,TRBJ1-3,TGTGCCAGCAGCCCCCGGTACTCTGGAAACACCATATATTTT,CASSPRYSGNTIYF
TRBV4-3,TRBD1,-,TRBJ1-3,TGCGCCAGCAGCCAGGCCGGGACAGGGGGAAACACCATATATTTT,CASSQAGTGGNTIYF
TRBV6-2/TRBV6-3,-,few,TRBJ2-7,TGTGCCAGCAGTCCCTTCCAGGGAGCCATCCCCTACGAGCAGTACTTC,CASSPFQGAIPYEQYF
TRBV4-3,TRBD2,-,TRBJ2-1,TGCGCCAGCAGCCAAGACCGCGGGGGGGCCCGGGATGAGCAGTTCTTC,CASSQDRGGARDEQFF
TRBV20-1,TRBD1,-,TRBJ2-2,TGCAGTGCTAGGCGGGACAGGCGAAACACCGGGGAGCTGTTTTTT,CSARRDRRNTGELFF
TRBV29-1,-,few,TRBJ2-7,TGCAGCGTTGTTGGCGGCTACGAGCAGTACTTC,CSVVGGYEQYF
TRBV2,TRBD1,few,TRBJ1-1,TGTGCCAGCAGTGATCCAGACAGGGGTAACACTGAAGCTTTCTTT,CASSDPDRGNTEAFF
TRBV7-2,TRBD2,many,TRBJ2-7,TGTGCCAGCAGCCCCTGGGGAGCGGGACTTTCCTACGAGCAGTACTTC,CASSPWGAGLSYEQYF
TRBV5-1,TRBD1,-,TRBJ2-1,TGCGCCAGCAGCTTTTCGGGACAGCTATACAATGAGCAGTTCTTC,CASSFSGQLYNEQFF
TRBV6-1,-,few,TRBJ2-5,TGTGGACTTAGGAGGGGAGAGACCCAGTACTTC,CGLRRGETQYF
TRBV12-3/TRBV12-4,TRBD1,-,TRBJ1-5,TGTGCCAGCAGTTTCCAGGGGGCTAGCAATCAGCCCCAGCATTTT,CASSFQGASNQPQHF
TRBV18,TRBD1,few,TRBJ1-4,TGTGCCAGCTCACCACAAGCGGACAGGGGGCATGAAAAACTGTTTTTT,CASSPQADRGHEKLFF
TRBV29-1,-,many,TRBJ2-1,TGCAGCGTGAAGGGCTACAATGAGCAGTTCTTC,CSVKGYNEQFF
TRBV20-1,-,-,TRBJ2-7,TGCAGTGCTAGAGAAACAGGGAAGACCTACGAGCAGTACTTC,CSARETGKTYEQYF
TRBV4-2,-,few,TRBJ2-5,TGTGCCAGCAGCCAAGTTTGGAACTTACAAGAGACCCAGTACTTC,CASSQVWNLQETQYF
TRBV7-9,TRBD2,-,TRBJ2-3,TGTGCCAGCAGCGGTAGCGGGTACGGAGATACGCAGTATTTT,CASSGSGYGDTQYF
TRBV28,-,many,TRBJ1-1,TGTGCCAGCAGTTTATACGGTCCGTTGACTGAAGCTTTCTTT,CASSLYGPLTEAFF
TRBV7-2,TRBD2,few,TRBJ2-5,TGTGCCAGCAGCTGGGGACTAGCGGGAGAAGAGACCCAGTACTTC,CASSWGLAGEETQYF
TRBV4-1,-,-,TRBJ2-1,TGCGCCAGCAGCCAAGTGGAAGGGACCAACTCTGATGAGCAGTTCTTC,CASSQVEGTNSDEQFF
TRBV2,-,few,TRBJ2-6,TGTGCCAGCGGCGGGGGCTTTAGCTCTGGGGCCAACGTCCTGACTTTC,CASGGGFSSGANVLTF
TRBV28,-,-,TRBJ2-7,TGTGCCAGCAGTTTTACAGGCACAGGGCGAGGCGAGCAGTACTTC,CASSFTGTGRGEQYF
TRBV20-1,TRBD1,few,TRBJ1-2,TGCAGTGCTAGAGATTCTCAACCAGGACAGGGAACTAACTATGGCTACACCTTC,CSARDSQPGQGTNYGYTF
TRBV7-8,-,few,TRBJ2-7,TGTGCCAGTCGGGACTGGTCCTACGAGCAGTACTTC,CASRDWSYEQYF
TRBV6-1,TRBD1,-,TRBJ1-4,TGTGCCAGCAGTGCTTGGACAGGCCCTAGGGAAAAACTGTTTTTT,CASSAWTGPREKLFF
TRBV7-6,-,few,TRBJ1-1,TGTGCCAGCAGCTACATAGGCGGGGGGTACACTGAAGCTTTCTTT,CASSYIGGGYTEAFF
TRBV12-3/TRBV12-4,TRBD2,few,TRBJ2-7,TGTGCCAGCAGTTTAGTACTGGTAGCGGGGCGCGAGCAGTACTTC,CASSLVLVAGREQYF
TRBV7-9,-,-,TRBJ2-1,TGTGCCAGCAGCGGCCTAAGCGATTCCTACAATGAGCAGTTCTTC,CASSGLSDSYNEQFF
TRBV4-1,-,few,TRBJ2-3,TGCGCCAGCAGCCAAGCACCCCAAGATACGCAGTATTTT,CASSQAPQDTQYF
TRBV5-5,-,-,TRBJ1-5,TGTGCCAGCAGCTTGGTCCCGGGGAAGGTCAATCAGCCCCAGCATTTT,CASSLVPGKVNQPQHF
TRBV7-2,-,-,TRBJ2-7,TGTGCCAGCAGCTCCCAGGGGTACAACGAGCAGTACTTC,CASSSQGYNEQYF
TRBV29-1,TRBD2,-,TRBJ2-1,TGCAGCGTTGGGCTAGCGGGACCCAATGAGCAGTTCTTC,CSVGLAGPNEQFF
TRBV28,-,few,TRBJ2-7,TGTGCCAGCAGTCCCCCCCCGTCCTACGAGCAGTACTTC,CASSPPPSYEQYF
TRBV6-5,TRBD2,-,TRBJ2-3,TGTGTCAGCAGTTTCGCAGCTAGCGGGGAAGATACGCAGTATTTT,CVSSFAASGEDTQYF
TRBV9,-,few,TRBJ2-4,TGTGCCAGCAGCGTAGATATGGGGGACAAAAACATTCAGTACTTC,CASSVDMGDKNIQYF
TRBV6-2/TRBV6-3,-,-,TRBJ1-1,TGTGCCAGCAGTCGGGGACTCGCTGAAGCTTTCTTT,CASSRGLAEAFF
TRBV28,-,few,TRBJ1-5,TGTGCCAGCAGTGCAAGGACAGCTAGCAATCAGCCCCAGCATTTT,CASSARTASNQPQHF
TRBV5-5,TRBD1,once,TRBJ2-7,TGTGCCAGCAGCTACAGTTCAGGACAGGGTAACGTCTACGAGCAGTACTTC,CASSYSSGQGNVYEQYF
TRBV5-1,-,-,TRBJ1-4,TGCGCCAGCAGCTTCTCTGGGGATGCTAATGAAAAACTGTTTTTT,CASSFSGDANEKLFF